A single sample is the source of the 2 T cell receptor beta chains below, sequenced in a study of T-cell memory formation after mild COVID-19. One entry per CDR3 protein results from TCRdb running MiXCR on the 5' RACE reads. The data show hundreds of thousands of distinct CDR3 sequences, with approximately 15% seen just once and around 22% held by the top ten. The sequencing input was PBMCs or a T cell subset sorted from them (not recorded which). The receptor source for this set is a man aged 18 to 35 who had mild COVID-19 (a few samples of this study predate the infection). Cell type and time point are not known.

The chain recombines TRBV5-1 with TRBJ2-5; 8 bases fit TRBD1. Germline V gives CDR1 SGHRS, CDR2 YFSETQ. Trimming took 4 bases from V and 5 from J; bases not matched to a gene: 10. This CDR3 contains 15 residues. CDR3 in amino acids: CASSARRTGIETQYF. The CDR3, as DNA: TGCGCCAGCAGCGCCCGCAGGACAGGGATCGAGACCCAGTACTTC.

This clonotype was seen repeatedly, ten times or more. This chain links TRBV11-2 with TRBJ2-3; D is undetermined. CDR1 and CDR2 from the germline V gene are SGHAT and FQNNGV. V lost 5 bases to trimming and J lost 7 bases, with 10 bases between them. The CDR3 consists of 12 residues. The CDR3 is CASSPSGYTQYF. CDR3 in DNA: TGTGCCAGCAGCCCTAGTGGGTATACGCAGTATTTT.